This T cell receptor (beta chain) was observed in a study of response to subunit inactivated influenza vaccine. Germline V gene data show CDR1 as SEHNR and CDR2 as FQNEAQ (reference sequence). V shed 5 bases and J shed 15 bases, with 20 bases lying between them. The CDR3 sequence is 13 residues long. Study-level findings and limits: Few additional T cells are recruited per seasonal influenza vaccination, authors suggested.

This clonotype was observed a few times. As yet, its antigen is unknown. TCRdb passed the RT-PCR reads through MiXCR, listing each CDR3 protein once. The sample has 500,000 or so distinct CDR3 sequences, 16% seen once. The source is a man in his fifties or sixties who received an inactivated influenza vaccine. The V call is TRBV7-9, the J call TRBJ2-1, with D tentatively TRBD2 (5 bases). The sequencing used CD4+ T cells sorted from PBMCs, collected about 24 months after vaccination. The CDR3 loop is CASSRTGIFISFF. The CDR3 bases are TGTGCCAGCAGCCGGACGGGAATCTTTATTTCGTTCTTC.